The rows below give T cell receptor beta chains drawn from one sample of a study of cytomegalovirus exposure and HLA in healthy donors. Profiled with immunoSEQ multiplex PCR; TCRdb holds only in-frame clones, not every one. This table holds tens of thousands of clones, around 76% found once. The source material was PBMCs. These receptors were taken from a male donor in good health and CMV-seropositive. Each CDR3 is given with its conserved first and last residue. D genes are given only for firm matches. Clone size is stated in some rows and not others, as once, few, many or a class when expanded.

.,TRBJ1-1,.,TRBV2,CASPGLQTNEAFF,TGTGCCAGCCCGGGACTTCAAACAAATGAAGCTTTCTTT
.,TRBJ2-7,.,TRBV7-9,CASSRLGGYEQYF,TGTGCCAGCAGCCGACTGGGGGGATACGAGCAGTACTTC
TRBD1,TRBJ1-3,.,TRBV15,CATSRDFGTGGHTIYF,TGTGCCACCAGCAGAGATTTTGGGACAGGGGGCCACACCATATATTTT
.,TRBJ2-1,once,TRBV20-1,CSATSPGEQFF,TGCAGTGCTACTAGTCCGGGGGAGCAGTTCTTC
TRBD2,TRBJ2-7,.,TRBV10-2,CASRSGTTTYEQYF,TGCGCCAGCAGGAGCGGGACTACTACCTACGAGCAGTACTTC
.,TRBJ1-5,.,TRBV11-2,CASRGRSAYSNQPQHF,TGTGCCAGCAGGGGCAGATCAGCATATAGCAATCAGCCCCAGCATTTT
.,TRBJ2-3,once,TRBV30,CAWRLPSTDTQYF,TGTGCCTGGAGACTGCCTAGCACAGATACGCAGTATTTT
.,TRBJ2-5,.,TRBV19,CASSRGRAEETQYF,TGTGCCAGTAGTAGAGGCAGGGCCGAAGAGACCCAGTACTTC
.,TRBJ2-3,.,TRBV2,CASRDRGGATDADTQYF,TGTGCCAGCAGGGATCGCGGGGGCGCCACGGACGCAGATACGCAGTATTTT
TRBD2,TRBJ2-7,.,TRBV11-1,CASSRGAGALYEQYF,TGTGCCAGCAGCCGCGGAGCGGGGGCACTCTACGAGCAGTACTTC
TRBD2,TRBJ2-7,.,TRBV6-5,CASSYRSGGGSEQYF,TGTGCCAGCAGTTATCGTAGCGGGGGGGGGTCCGAGCAGTACTTC
TRBD2,TRBJ2-2,.,TRBV7-9,CASSSGLAGANTGELFF,TGTGCCAGCAGCTCGGGACTAGCGGGGGCGAACACCGGGGAGCTGTTTTTT
.,TRBJ2-1,.,TRBV20-1,CSANLAREQFF,TGCAGTGCAAACCTAGCCCGTGAGCAGTTCTTC
TRBD1,TRBJ1-5,.,TRBV6-1,CASNMENRGVAPQHF,TGTGCCAGCAACATGGAAAACAGGGGTGTGGCGCCCCAGCATTTT
.,TRBJ2-3,.,TRBV7-9,CASSPGGLAFTDTQYF,TGTGCCAGCAGCCCCGGAGGTCTAGCTTTCACAGATACGCAGTATTTT
TRBD2,TRBJ2-1,.,TRBV4-2,CASSSSRGLAGGGDEQFF,TGTGCCAGCAGCTCCTCCCGCGGACTAGCGGGAGGGGGCGATGAGCAGTTCTTC
.,TRBJ2-3,.,TRBV7-2,CASSSTPGSRVQYF,TGTGCCAGCAGCTCCACCCCAGGTAGTCGAGTGCAGTATTTT
TRBD1,TRBJ1-2,.,TRBV5-4,CASSDPGQGILGYTF,TGTGCCAGCAGCGATCCGGGACAGGGTATACTTGGCTACACCTTC
.,TRBJ2-7,.,TRBV30,CAWGSGVHEQYF,TGTGCCTGGGGTAGCGGTGTTCACGAGCAGTACTTC